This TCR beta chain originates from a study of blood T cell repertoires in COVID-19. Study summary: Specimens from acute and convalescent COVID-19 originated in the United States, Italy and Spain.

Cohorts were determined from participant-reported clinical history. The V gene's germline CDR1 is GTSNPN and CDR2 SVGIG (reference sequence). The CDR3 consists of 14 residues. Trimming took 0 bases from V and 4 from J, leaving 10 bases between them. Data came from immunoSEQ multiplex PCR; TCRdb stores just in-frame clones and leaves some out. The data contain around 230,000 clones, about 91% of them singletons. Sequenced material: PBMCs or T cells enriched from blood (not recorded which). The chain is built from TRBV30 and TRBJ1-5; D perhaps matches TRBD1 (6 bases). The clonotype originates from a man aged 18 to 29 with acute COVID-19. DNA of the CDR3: TGTGCCTGGAGTGTTAGGGGGACGAATCAGCCCCAGCATTTT. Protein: CAWSVRGTNQPQHF. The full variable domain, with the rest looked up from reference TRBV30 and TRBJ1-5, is SQTIHQWPATLVQPVGSPLSLECTVEGTSNPNLYWYRQAAGRGLQLLFYSVGIGQISSEVPQNLSASRPQDRQFILSSKKLLLSDSGFYLCAWSVRGTNQPQHFGDGTRLSIL.